These 5 T cell receptor beta chains came from one sample sequenced in a study of cytomegalovirus exposure and HLA in healthy donors. PCR used 60 Vbeta primers and 13 Jbeta primers. Profiling relied on immunoSEQ multiplex PCR, and the TCRdb table lists in-frame clones only, not all of them. In the table there are approximately 210,000 clones, 70% to 90% of which are singletons. Material: PBMCs. The receptors come from a young woman in good health and CMV-seronegative.

This clone was detected only a few times. The chain links TRBV6-5 to TRBJ1-1; a weak D match, TRBD1 (5 bases). Germline CDR1 MNHEY, CDR2 SVGAGI. V was cut by 5 bases and J by 0 bases, with 13 bases left in between. This CDR3 has 15 amino acids. CDR3 amino acids: CASSPRTDMNTEAFF. Here the CDR3 DNA reads TGTGCCAGCAGTCCGAGGACGGACATGAACACTGAAGCTTTCTTT.

The gene calls are TRBV13 and TRBJ1-1; D is perhaps TRBD1 (5 bases). The length of the CDR3 is 12 residues. Trimming shortened V by 5 bases and J by 11 bases, and 15 bases separated the two germline ends. CDR1 is PRHDT and CDR2 is FYEKMQ in the germline V gene (reference sequence). CDR3 loop: CASSRSQGRAFF. CDR3 nucleotides: TGTGCCAGCAGCCGAAGCCAGGGTAGGGCTTTCTTT. Based on the CDR3 plus reference TRBV13 and TRBJ1-1, the full variable domain is AAGVIQSPRHLIKEKRETATLKCYPIPRHDTVYWYQQGPGQDPQFLISFYEKMQSDKGSIPDRFSAQQFSDYHSELNMSSLELGDSALYFCASSRSQGRAFFGQGTRLTVV.

A few counts support this clone. The chain carries TRBV29-1 and TRBJ2-1; D may be TRBD2 (6 bases). Germline V gene data show CDR1 as SQVTM and CDR2 as ANQGSEA. With 6 bases removed from V and 4 bases from J, the gap between germline ends came to 13 bases. CDR3 length: 13 residues. DNA of the CDR3: TGCAGCGTCGGCGGGAATATGTACAATGAGCAGTTCTTC. It is translated as CSVGGNMYNEQFF.

This chain links TRBV27 with TRBJ1-2, with D perhaps matching TRBD1 (6 bases). Trimming took off 2 bases at V and 6 bases at J, with 19 bases between the two ends. Germline CDR1 MNHEY, CDR2 SMNVEV (reference sequence). This CDR3 spans 16 amino acids. Written as DNA, the CDR3 is TGTGCCAGCAGTTTAAGGGGGGGGCAGGGGACCAATGGCTACACCTTC. It specifies CASSLRGGQGTNGYTF.

The rearrangement uses TRBV11-2 and TRBJ2-1; D is unresolved. The germline gives CDR1 SGHAT, CDR2 FQNNGV. The CDR3 totals 11 residues. V was cut by 6 bases and J by 9 bases, with 9 bases left in between. CDR3 sequence: CASSPSGEQFF. For the CDR3, the DNA is TGTGCCAGCAGTCCATCGGGTGAGCAGTTCTTC.